The next 32 T cell receptor beta chains were all read from a single sample in a study of CD8 T cells in ankylosing spondylitis. TCRdb analysed the 5' RACE reads with MiXCR anew, one entry per CDR3 protein. The table records about 200,000 distinct CDR3 sequences, over 10% of them present only once. Sequenced: blood, either unsorted or a sorted T cell fraction (not recorded which). Receptors originate from a male donor with ankylosing spondylitis or in good health (not recorded which).

The table lists this clonotype with a few counts. The chain joins TRBV15 to TRBJ2-1; 9 positions agree with TRBD1. The V gene's germline CDR1 is LNHNV and CDR2 YYDKDF (reference sequence). V dropped 4 bases and J dropped 7; count of bases not matched to a gene: 8. The CDR3 has 15 residues. The CDR3: CATSTDRGTGNEQFF. In nucleotides, the CDR3 is TGTGCCACCAGCACAGATCGGGGGACAGGGAATGAGCAGTTCTTC.

The chain has TRBV20-1 and TRBJ2-7, with D perhaps TRBD1 (5 bases). The CDR3 has 12 amino acids. V lost 1 base and J 3 bases, leaving 7 bases between the germline ends. The V gene's germline CDR1 is DFQATT and CDR2 SNEGSKA (reference sequence). The CDR3: CSARVQDYEQYF. The CDR3 DNA reads as TGCAGTGCTAGAGTACAGGACTACGAGCAGTACTTC.

The CDR3 nucleotides are TGTGCCAGCAGCCAGGGTCCCGGGACAGGGGGAGAGACCCAGTACTTC. Translating it yields CASSQGPGTGGETQYF. The chain employs TRBV3-1 and TRBJ2-5; 11 bases are a match to TRBD1. Germline CDR1 is LGHDT and CDR2 is YNNKEL (reference sequence). V shed 3 bases and J 4 bases; nucleotides not matched to a gene: 7. The CDR3 covers 16 residues.

The V gene is TRBV5-1, the J gene TRBJ1-1; possibly TRBD1 for D (5 bases). Germline loops: CDR1 SGHRS, CDR2 YFSETQ. The CDR3 covers 15 residues. Trimming took off 3 bases at V and 7 bases at J, with 19 bases between the two ends. DNA of the CDR3: TGCGCCAGCAGCTCCCAGGAAGGGACGGAAAATGAAGCTTTCTTT. Translating it yields CASSSQEGTENEAFF.

This clonotype has a count of ten or more. The CDR3 bases are TGTGCCAGCAGTCCACTCGGCGGGATTGAGACCCAGTACTTC. Residues: CASSPLGGIETQYF. This rearrangement joins TRBV27 to TRBJ2-5; D possibly corresponds to TRBD2 (6 bases). The germline V gene encodes CDR1 MNHEY and CDR2 SMNVEV (reference sequence). V lost 5 bases and J lost 5, with 15 bases in between. The CDR3 consists of 14 residues.

The chain couples TRBV4-1 to TRBJ2-7; D call uncertain. The CDR3 covers 12 residues. Looked up from germline, CDR1 is MGHRA and CDR2 is YSYEKL. The V gene lost 0 bases and the J gene lost 6 bases, with 6 bases spanning the gap. The CDR3 DNA is TGCGCCAGCAGCCAAGATACTGTCGAGCAGTACTTC. It is translated as CASSQDTVEQYF.

The gene calls are TRBV5-1 and TRBJ2-3, with D tentatively TRBD2 (6 bases). The ends were cut back, 4 bases at V and 1 base at J, with 13 bases in the middle. The CDR3 extends over 15 amino acids. Germline V lookup: CDR1 SGHRS, CDR2 YFSETQ. CDR3: CASSKGEAGTDTQYF. CDR3 DNA sequence: TGCGCCAGCAGCAAAGGGGAGGCGGGCACAGATACGCAGTATTTT.

This clonotype was counted a few times. J is TRBJ2-1 and V is TRBV7-8, with TRBD1 matching 8 bases. Looked up from germline, CDR1 is SGHVS and CDR2 is FQNEAQ. Germline trimming cut 2 bases from V and 2 bases from J; bases unmatched to any gene: 2. The CDR3 consists of 15 residues. The CDR3 here is CASSLTQGAYNEQFF. CDR3 sequence (DNA): TGTGCCAGCAGCTTAACACAGGGGGCCTACAATGAGCAGTTCTTC.

This clonotype has a handful of counts. The V gene is TRBV2, the J gene TRBJ2-7; TRBD1 aligns across 7 bases. The CDR3 is 13 residues long. The V and J ends lost 6 bases and 4 bases, in that order; junction bases with no gene match: 6. The germline V gene encodes CDR1 SNHLY and CDR2 FYNNEI. The CDR3 DNA is TGTGCCAGCAGCTGGACAGGAGATTACGAGCAGTACTTC. Residues: CASSWTGDYEQYF.

The rearrangement links TRBV5-6 to TRBJ2-5, with a weak D call TRBD2 (7 bases). The CDR3 is 18 amino acids. Trimming took off 2 bases at V and 5 bases at J, with 25 bases between the two ends. Germline CDR1 reads SGHDT; CDR2 reads YYEEEE. CDR3 nucleotides: TGTGCCAGCAGCTTTCTCAGGTCCGGCGGGGGCCCCGAGGAGACCCAGTACTTC. It encodes CASSFLRSGGGPEETQYF.

The chain's CDR3 is CASSLTFTYEQYF. The DNA for the CDR3 is TGCGCCAGCAGCCTGACATTCACCTACGAGCAGTACTTC. V usage is TRBV5-1 and J usage is TRBJ2-7; D is unresolved. V lost 4 bases and J 2 bases, leaving 10 bases between the germline ends. This CDR3 is built from 13 residues. The germline gives CDR1 SGHRS, CDR2 YFSETQ.

This clonotype was counted only a few times. The chain joins TRBV4-1 to TRBJ2-7; 10 nucleotides line up with TRBD1. The germline V gene has CDR1 MGHRA and CDR2 YSYEKL. This CDR3 is built from 15 residues. The ends lost 5 bases at V and 5 bases at J; junction bases unmatched: 9. CDR3 sequence (DNA): TGCGCCAGCAGCACACTTCCGGGACAGGGGAACGAGCAGTACTTC. Translated: CASSTLPGQGNEQYF.

This clonotype was counted at least ten times. The rearrangement joins TRBV9 to TRBJ1-4, with D possibly matching TRBD1 (6 bases). Trimming cost V 3 bases and J 8 bases, with 20 bases left between them. The CDR3 covers 16 residues. Germline V lookup: CDR1 SGDLS, CDR2 YYNGEE. The CDR3 nucleotides are TGTGCCAGCAGCGCCGAAGGAGGGGGGGTAGGCGAAAAACTGTTTTTT. It yields the protein CASSAEGGGVGEKLFF.

The V gene is TRBV19, the J gene TRBJ2-7; possible D gene TRBD2, 5 bases. V was shortened by 3 bases and J by 7 bases, with 13 bases between the two germline ends. CDR1 is LNHDA, CDR2 SQIVND, per germline (reference sequence). The CDR3 runs 13 residues. CDR3 in DNA: TGTGCCAGTAGTATGGACTCGTTCGCGGAGCAGTACTTC. It specifies CASSMDSFAEQYF.

This clonotype was observed a few times. The gene calls are TRBV20-1 and TRBJ2-3; D gene unclear. Trimming cost V 6 bases and J 0 bases, with 13 bases left between them. Looked up from germline, CDR1 is DFQATT and CDR2 is SNEGSKA (reference sequence). This CDR3 spans 14 amino acids. CDR3 in amino acids: CSAEPDASTDTQYF. The DNA for the CDR3 is TGCAGTGCCGAGCCGGACGCTAGCACAGATACGCAGTATTTT.

This clonotype was detected many times. The chain combines TRBV12-3 or TRBV12-4 with TRBJ2-5, with D unresolved. The CDR3 runs to 13 residues. Deletions cut 6 bases from V and 5 bases from J, with 13 bases between. CDR3: CASSLAMTETQYF. CDR3 nucleotide sequence: TGTGCCAGCAGCCTCGCGATGACGGAGACCCAGTACTTC.

In this sample, this clonotype turned up a few times. The rearrangement uses TRBV7-2 and TRBJ2-3; TRBD1 matches 9 bases. The CDR3 consists of 16 residues. Trimming cost V 5 bases and J 2 bases; bases outside gene matches: 8. Germline assignment: CDR1 SGHTA and CDR2 FQGNSA. In DNA, the CDR3 is TGTGCCAGCAGCGGATTGGGACAGGGAGCCACAGATACGCAGTATTTT. Amino acid sequence: CASSGLGQGATDTQYF.

J is TRBJ1-5 and V is TRBV6-2 or TRBV6-3; 8 bases line up with TRBD1. The CDR3 totals 15 residues. Losses at the gene ends were 6 bases for V and 5 bases for J; bases not matched to a gene: 9. Per the germline V gene, CDR1 is MNHEY and CDR2 is SVGEGT. CDR3 amino acids: CASSGQGRKDQPQHF. The DNA of the CDR3 is TGTGCCAGCAGCGGACAGGGAAGGAAGGATCAGCCCCAGCATTTT.

This clonotype was seen only a few times. The J gene is TRBJ2-5, the V gene TRBV9; 9 nucleotides align to TRBD2. The CDR3 sequence is 15 residues long. With V trimmed by 4 bases and J by 2 bases, 6 bases remained unmatched. Germline V lookup: CDR1 SGDLS, CDR2 YYNGEE. The CDR3 is CASSKGTSNQETQYF. CDR3 DNA: TGTGCCAGCAGCAAAGGGACTAGCAATCAAGAGACCCAGTACTTC.

The genes are TRBV12-3 or TRBV12-4 and TRBJ1-5; 7 bases fit TRBD1. The CDR3 sequence is 14 residues long. The J segment lost 5 bases and the V segment lost 6 bases, leaving 7 bases of the junction unmatched. This CDR3 reads CASSPGTVDQPQHF. The CDR3 DNA sequence: TGTGCCAGCAGCCCCGGGACAGTCGATCAGCCCCAGCATTTT.

V is TRBV27 and J is TRBJ1-4; D gene unclear. Germline V lookup: CDR1 MNHEY, CDR2 SMNVEV (reference sequence). Trimming took off 6 bases at V and 4 bases at J, with 9 bases between the two ends. The CDR3 consists of 13 residues. The CDR3 sequence is CASSRTLNEKLFF. In DNA form, the CDR3 reads TGTGCCAGCAGCCGTACCCTTAATGAAAAACTGTTTTTT.

V and J are TRBV6-5 and TRBJ2-7; D not resolved. The V gene lost 0 bases and the J gene lost 3 bases, with 3 bases spanning the gap. Per germline, CDR1 MNHEY and CDR2 SVGAGI. The CDR3 sequence is 12 residues long. The CDR3 region has the DNA TGTGCCAGCAGTTACTCGATCTACGAGCAGTACTTC. Translated, it gives CASSYSIYEQYF.

Many counts were recorded for this clonotype. The rearrangement joins TRBV7-2 to TRBJ1-1; no clear D gene. V was pared by 5 bases and J by 1 base, with 8 bases between. The CDR3 runs to 13 residues. The germline CDR1 and CDR2 sequences are SGHTA and FQGNSA. The CDR3 sequence: CASSPAWNTEAFF. CDR3 nucleotides: TGTGCCAGCAGCCCCGCCTGGAACACTGAAGCTTTCTTT.

The chain employs TRBV12-3 or TRBV12-4 and TRBJ1-1; D not resolved. The CDR3 totals 12 residues. V gave up 3 bases and J gave up 5 bases, with 7 bases separating them. Here the CDR3 DNA reads TGTGCCAGCAGTTTTAGCCCTACTGAAGCTTTCTTT. Protein product: CASSFSPTEAFF.

This clonotype was counted a few times. V usage is TRBV28 and J usage is TRBJ2-1; 10 nucleotides agree with TRBD1. The length of the CDR3 is 17 residues. CDR1 and CDR2 from the germline V gene are MDHEN and SYDVKM. V lost 5 bases to trimming and J lost 5 bases; unmatched junction nucleotides: 12. CDR3 nucleotides: TGTGCCAGCAGTCGTACGACGGGACAGGGGCTAAACAATGAGCAGTTCTTC. It yields the protein CASSRTTGQGLNNEQFF.

There are a few counts of this clonotype. The chain couples TRBV19 to TRBJ2-7; 8 bases agree with TRBD2. The trim removed 3 bases at V and 2 bases at J, leaving 3 bases unmatched. The CDR3 totals 14 residues. Germline values: CDR1 LNHDA, CDR2 SQIVND (reference sequence). The CDR3 sequence: CASSIPGLAYEQYF. The CDR3 DNA is TGTGCCAGTAGTATTCCGGGACTAGCCTACGAGCAGTACTTC. Variable domain in full (rest from reference TRBV19 and TRBJ2-7): DGGITQSPKYLFRKEGQNVTLSCEQNLNHDAMYWYRQDPGQGLRLIYYSQIVNDFQKGDIAEGYSVSREKKESFPLTVTSAQKNPTAFYLCASSIPGLAYEQYFGPGTRLTVT.

This clonotype was counted many times. This sequence joins TRBV7-9 and TRBJ2-7; D possibly corresponds to TRBD2 (6 bases). Deletions cut 1 base from V and 3 bases from J, with 13 bases between. CDR1 SEHNR and CDR2 FQNEAQ come from the germline V gene (reference sequence). The CDR3 totals 15 residues. In DNA, the CDR3 is TGTGCCAGCAGCTTAGTATCGGGAGTCATCTACGAGCAGTACTTC. It specifies CASSLVSGVIYEQYF.

The chain couples TRBV27 to TRBJ2-1, with D unclear. This CDR3 spans 11 amino acids. With 1 base removed from V and 11 bases from J, the gap between germline ends came to 6 bases. Germline loops: CDR1 MNHEY, CDR2 SMNVEV (reference sequence). CDR3 amino acids: CASSLLNQQFF. The DNA of the CDR3 is TGTGCCAGCAGTTTATTGAACCAGCAGTTCTTC.

V gene TRBV7-7 combines with J gene TRBJ2-5, with D perhaps matching TRBD1 (5 bases). Germline CDR1 is SSHAT and CDR2 is FNYEAQ (reference sequence). The CDR3 extends over 15 amino acids. The ends were cut back, 5 bases at V and 5 bases at J, with 18 bases in the middle. CDR3 region: CASSRTDTLWETQYF. The CDR3 region has the DNA TGTGCCAGCAGCCGAACGGACACCTTGTGGGAGACCCAGTACTTC.

In this sample, this clonotype turned up many times. V usage is TRBV4-1 and J usage is TRBJ2-2, with D hard to call. The germline CDR1 and CDR2 sequences are MGHRA and YSYEKL. V gave up 4 bases and J gave up 8 bases, with 11 bases separating them. The CDR3 length is 13 residues. For the CDR3, the DNA is TGCGCCAGCAGCCTCCAGACAAGAGGGGAGCTGTTTTTT. This encodes CASSLQTRGELFF.

This chain uses TRBV2 with TRBJ2-1; 7 nucleotides match TRBD2. This CDR3 is 16 amino acids long. V was pared by 6 bases and J by 0 bases, with 8 bases of the junction left unmatched. Germline CDR1 is SNHLY and CDR2 is FYNNEI. The CDR3 here is CASSSTSASSYNEQFF. Here the CDR3 DNA reads TGTGCCAGCAGCTCCACTAGCGCCAGCTCCTACAATGAGCAGTTCTTC.

The sample holds a few counts of this clonotype. The chain is built from TRBV9 and TRBJ2-7; possible D gene TRBD2, 5 bases. Trimming cost V 3 bases and J 0 bases, with 16 bases left between them. CDR1 and CDR2 (germline): SGDLS, YYNGEE. This CDR3 region has 16 residues. CDR3 bases: TGTGCCAGCAGCGGGTTAGGAGAGGGCAGCTCCTACGAGCAGTACTTC. Translating gives CASSGLGEGSSYEQYF.